The rows below give T cell receptor beta chains drawn from one sample of a study of blood T cell repertoires in COVID-19. Generated by immunoSEQ multiplex PCR, the TCRdb table keeps only in-frame clones and is missing some. The table includes roughly 340,000 clones, approximately 90% detected once. The sequencing sample was made of peripheral blood. All receptors come from a woman aged 18-29 years who had recovered from COVID-19. Each CDR3 is given with its conserved first and last residue. The order of the fields is clone size, D gene, CDR3 length, J gene, V gene, CDR3 protein, CDR3 DNA. D genes are given only for firm matches. Clone size is not always given. Where it is, it says once, few, many or a class for expanded clones.

>NA|NA|14|TRBJ2-1|TRBV5-1
CASSNRASYNEQFF
TGCGCCAGCAGCAACAGGGCTAGCTACAATGAGCAGTTCTTC
>NA|TRBD2|16|TRBJ2-1|TRBV11-3
CASSRPRGLAGSEQFF
TGTGCCAGCAGCCGACCTCGTGGACTAGCGGGGAGTGAGCAGTTCTTC
>NA|NA|15|TRBJ2-6|TRBV5-8
CASSLRGTGANVLTF
TGTGCCAGCAGCTTGCGAGGGACTGGGGCCAACGTCCTGACTTTC
>NA|TRBD2|16|TRBJ2-1|TRBV5-1
CASSLRLAGSSGEQFF
TGCGCCAGCAGCTTAAGACTAGCGGGTAGTAGTGGTGAGCAGTTCTTC
>NA|NA|14|TRBJ1-5|TRBV5-5
CASSLVGGEQPQHF
TGTGCCAGCAGCTTGGTCGGGGGTGAGCAGCCCCAGCATTTT
>NA|TRBD2|15|TRBJ2-1|TRBV30
CAWSGTSIPYNEQFF
TGTGCCTGGAGCGGGACTAGTATCCCCTACAATGAGCAGTTCTTC
>NA|TRBD1|15|TRBJ2-1|TRBV6-5
CASGKPGQSYNEQFF
TGTGCCAGCGGCAAGCCGGGACAGAGTTACAATGAGCAGTTCTTC
>NA|NA|13|TRBJ2-2|TRBV12-3/TRBV12-4
CASSLSRTGELFF
TGTGCCAGCAGTTTGTCGAGAACCGGGGAGCTGTTTTTT
>NA|NA|11|TRBJ2-1|TRBV11-3
CASRQVNEQFF
TGTGCCAGCAGGCAGGTTAATGAGCAGTTCTTC
>NA|NA|16|TRBJ1-2|TRBV19
CASSTTSAATNYGYTF
TGTGCCAGTAGCACGACTTCCGCCGCGACTAACTATGGCTACACCTTC
>NA|TRBD1|16|TRBJ1-2|TRBV10-2
CASSGSGTGGSYGYTF
TGCGCCAGCAGTGGGTCCGGGACAGGGGGAAGTTATGGCTACACCTTC
>NA|NA|16|TRBJ2-5|TRBV21-1
CASSKVGLAGQETQYF
TGTGCCAGCAGCAAAGTTGGACTAGCGGGACAAGAGACCCAGTACTTC
>NA|NA|14|TRBJ1-2|TRBV6-5
CASSYGGTNYGYTF
TGTGCCAGCAGTTACGGGGGGACTAACTATGGCTACACCTTC
>NA|NA|13|TRBJ1-5|TRBV25-1
CASSGAGDQPQHF
TGTGCCAGCAGTGGGGCGGGGGATCAGCCCCAGCATTTT
>once|NA|15|TRBJ2-1|TRBV11-3
CASSLVFGGANEQFF
TGTGCCAGCAGCTTAGTGTTCGGAGGGGCCAATGAGCAGTTCTTC
>NA|TRBD1|16|TRBJ1-6|TRBV4-3
CASSQDRNRGSSPLHF
TGCGCCAGCAGCCAAGATCGTAACAGGGGAAGTTCACCCCTCCACTTT
>NA|NA|15|TRBJ1-4|TRBV19
CAGKNTGLPNEKLFF
TGTGCCGGGAAGAATACAGGGCTTCCAAATGAAAAACTGTTTTTT
>NA|TRBD2|15|TRBJ2-5|TRBV10-3
CAIRGGLAVPETQYF
TGTGCCATCAGGGGGGGACTAGCGGTACCAGAGACCCAGTACTTC
>NA|NA|15|TRBJ2-2|TRBV11-3
CASSSAWGNTGELFF
TGTGCCAGCAGTTCGGCGTGGGGCAACACCGGGGAGCTGTTTTTT
>NA|NA|16|TRBJ2-3|TRBV15
CATSRDRTARTDTQYF
TGTGCCACCAGCAGAGATCGAACCGCGAGGACAGATACGCAGTATTTT
>NA|TRBD2|18|TRBJ2-2|TRBV19
CASSINAGLAGATGELFF
TGTGCCAGTAGTATAAACGCGGGACTAGCGGGAGCCACCGGGGAGCTGTTTTTT
>NA|NA|11|TRBJ2-1|TRBV20-1
CSAAKDYEQFF
TGCAGTGCAGCGAAAGACTATGAGCAGTTCTTC
>NA|TRBD1|20|TRBJ1-2|TRBV4-3
CASSQDPLILQGAVRYGYTF
TGCGCCAGCAGCCAAGATCCCCTGATCCTACAGGGGGCGGTTCGGTATGGCTACACCTTC
>NA|NA|14|TRBJ1-2|TRBV5-6
CASSLTRGGNGYTF
TGTGCCAGCAGTCTTACGCGCGGGGGGAATGGCTACACCTTC
>NA|TRBD1|16|TRBJ1-5|TRBV10-2
CASSEYEGTGNQPQHF
TGCGCCAGCAGTGAGTACGAAGGGACAGGGAATCAGCCCCAGCATTTT
>once|TRBD2|16|TRBJ2-1|TRBV11-2
CASSSTSASSYNEQFF
TGTGCCAGCAGCTCCACTAGCGCAAGCTCCTACAATGAGCAGTTCTTC
>NA|TRBD2|15|TRBJ2-1|TRBV9
CASSTGTSGYNEQFF
TGTGCCAGCAGTACCGGGACTAGCGGTTACAATGAGCAGTTCTTC
>NA|NA|14|TRBJ2-3|TRBV14
CASSQDPSLDTQYF
TGTGCCAGCAGCCAAGATCCTAGCTTGGATACGCAGTATTTT
>NA|NA|18|TRBJ1-3|TRBV5-1
CASSLAPTGFGSGNTIYF
TGCGCCAGCAGCTTGGCCCCTACAGGATTTGGCTCTGGAAACACCATATATTTT
>once|NA|13|TRBJ1-1|TRBV16
CASSQLRETEAFF
TGTGCCAGCAGCCAACTAAGGGAGACTGAAGCTTTCTTT
>NA|NA|14|TRBJ1-6|TRBV4-3
CASSQAAGNSPLHF
TGCGCCAGCAGCCAAGCAGCAGGCAATTCACCCCTCCACTTT
>once|TRBD1|16|TRBJ2-1|TRBV10-3
CAISAGGQATYNEQFF
TGTGCCATCAGTGCCGGGGGACAGGCCACTTACAATGAGCAGTTCTTC
>NA|NA|16|TRBJ1-1|TRBV6-6
CASSGDSMFDGTEAFF
TGTGCCAGCAGTGGAGACAGTATGTTTGATGGCACTGAAGCTTTCTTT
>few|TRBD1|17|TRBJ1-5|TRBV7-9
CASSLADLGQGDQPQHF
TGTGCCAGCAGCTTAGCAGATCTGGGACAGGGCGATCAGCCCCAGCATTTT
>NA|NA|17|TRBJ2-5|TRBV5-4
CASSSSGVAGTQETQYF
TGTGCCAGCAGCTCCTCAGGGGTAGCGGGTACCCAAGAGACCCAGTACTTC
>NA|TRBD2|16|TRBJ2-1|TRBV24-1
CATSDFSGSSYNEQFF
TGTGCCACCAGTGATTTCAGCGGGAGCTCCTACAATGAGCAGTTCTTC
>NA|NA|16|TRBJ1-2|TRBV7-2
CASSLELGARVDGYTF
TGTGCCAGCAGCTTAGAACTGGGGGCGCGAGTCGATGGCTACACCTTC